This TCR beta chain was sequenced in a study of shared clonotypes between healthy human individuals. CDR1 SGHRS and CDR2 YFSETQ come from the germline V gene. The CDR3 loop spans 16 amino acids. V was shortened by 2 bases and J by 2 bases, with 13 bases between the two germline ends. As for this clone: What it recognizes is unknown.

Assay: immunoSEQ multiplex PCR; the TCRdb copy retains only in-frame clones and omits some. The sample lists roughly 500,000 clones; 90% to 96% were seen once. Study-wide results and caveats: Clonotypes shared by all four donors outscored non-shared clonotypes in generation probability. Among a few donors, roughly 5% of naive CD4 clonotypes were found in common.

The sample taken for sequencing was naive CD4+ T cells sorted from blood. Subset meaning: CD45RA+ positively selected. The rearrangement links TRBV5-1 to TRBJ2-2, with TRBD2 as a possible D gene (5 bases). The source of this sequence is a woman aged 25 to 39 in good health. CDR3 sequence reads: CASSFSASGNTGELFF. CDR3 in DNA: TGCGCCAGCAGCTTTTCGGCGTCGGGAAACACCGGGGAGCTGTTTTTT.